This TCR beta chain originates from a study of T cell repertoires in cytomegalovirus infection. Study-wide context: CMV infection together with matching HLA type was indicated by public TCR beta signatures.

A remark on this clonotype: Its antigen is undetermined.

CDR3 length: 15 residues. Germline V gives CDR1 SGHRS, CDR2 YFSETQ. The trim removed 0 bases at V and 9 bases at J, leaving 6 bases unmatched. TCRdb analysed the reads with MiXCR anew, one entry per CDR3 protein. The sample yields almost 300,000 distinct CDR3 sequences, around 10% seen once. The study's findings and limits: CMV carriers having the relevant HLA were flagged by cumulative public TCR beta family frequency. It was HLA-C-restricted CMV-specific TCR beta clonotypes that dominated the response ex vivo.

This TCR was recovered from a human donor in good health (CMV status not recorded). Some clones in this sample may be carry-over from other donors' samples. The chain couples TRBV5-1 to TRBJ1-6; TRBD1 matches at 7 bases. Input material: PBMCs. CDR3 sequence reads: CASSLDPTGASPLHF. The CDR3 DNA reads TGCGCCAGCAGCTTGGACCCCACAGGGGCTTCACCCCTCCACTTT.